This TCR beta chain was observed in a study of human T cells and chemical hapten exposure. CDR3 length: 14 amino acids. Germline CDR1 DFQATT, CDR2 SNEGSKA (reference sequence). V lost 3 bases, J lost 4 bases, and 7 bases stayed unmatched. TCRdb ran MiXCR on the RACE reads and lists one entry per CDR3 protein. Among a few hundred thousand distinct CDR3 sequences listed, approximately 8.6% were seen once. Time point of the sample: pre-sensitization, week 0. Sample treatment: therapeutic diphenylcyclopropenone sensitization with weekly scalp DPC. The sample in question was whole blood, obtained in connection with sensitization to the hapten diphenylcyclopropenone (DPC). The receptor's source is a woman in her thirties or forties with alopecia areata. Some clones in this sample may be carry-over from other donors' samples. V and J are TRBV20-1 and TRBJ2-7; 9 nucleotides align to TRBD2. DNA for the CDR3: TGCAGTGCTAGTCTCGGCGGGAGGGAATACGAGCAGTACTTC. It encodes CSASLGGREYEQYF.